The present entry profiles one TCR beta chain with its context. The antigen is undetermined. These data are taken from a study of T-cell reconstitution after alpha-beta-depleted transplantation in children. General study results and limits: Expanded clones from the graft, numbering several hundred, reportedly supplied alpha-beta T cells about two months after transplant. There were some patients whose high TCRbeta diversity at day 60 came from surviving recipient T cells and thymic progenitors. Newly generated T cells supplied most T-cell counts and diversity one year post-transplant.

The authors prepared the TCRbeta library with unique molecular identifiers. TCRdb itself ran the PCR reads through MiXCR, one entry per CDR3 protein. The sample comprises hundreds of thousands of distinct CDR3 sequences, roughly 7.8% of which are singletons, and 9.1% rests with the top ten. This CDR3 has 15 amino acids. The germline V gene encodes CDR1 SGHVS and CDR2 FQNEAQ. Trimming removed 5 bases at V and 2 bases at J, with 15 bases between. This receptor was identified in a female patient aged 2-10 years who had a stem cell transplant for Fanconi anemia, so the T cells may come from the graft donor. The rearrangement links TRBV7-8 to TRBJ1-1; D may be TRBD1 (6 bases). Sequences were derived from peripheral blood, sampled 360 days after TCRalphabeta/CD19-depleted stem cell transplant. CDR3 DNA: TGTGCCAGCAGCAGACACGGGGGGCTTAACACTGAAGCTTTCTTT. Encoded protein: CASSRHGGLNTEAFF.